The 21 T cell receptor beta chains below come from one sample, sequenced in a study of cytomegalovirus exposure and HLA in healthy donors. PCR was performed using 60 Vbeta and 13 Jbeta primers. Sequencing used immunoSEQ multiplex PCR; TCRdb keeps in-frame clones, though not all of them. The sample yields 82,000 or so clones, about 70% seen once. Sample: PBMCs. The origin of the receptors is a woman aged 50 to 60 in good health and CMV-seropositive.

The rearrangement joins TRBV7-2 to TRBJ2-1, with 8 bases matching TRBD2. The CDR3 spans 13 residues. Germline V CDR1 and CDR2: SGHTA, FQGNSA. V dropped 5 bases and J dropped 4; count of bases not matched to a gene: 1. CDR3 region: CASSPGGYNEQFF. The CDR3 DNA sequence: TGTGCCAGCAGCCCGGGAGGGTACAATGAGCAGTTCTTC.

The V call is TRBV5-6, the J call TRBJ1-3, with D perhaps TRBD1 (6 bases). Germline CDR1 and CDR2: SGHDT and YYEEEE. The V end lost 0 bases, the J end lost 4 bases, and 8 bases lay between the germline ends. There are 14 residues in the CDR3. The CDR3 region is CASSLGTAGNTIYF. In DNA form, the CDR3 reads TGTGCCAGCAGCTTGGGGACAGCCGGAAACACCATATATTTT.

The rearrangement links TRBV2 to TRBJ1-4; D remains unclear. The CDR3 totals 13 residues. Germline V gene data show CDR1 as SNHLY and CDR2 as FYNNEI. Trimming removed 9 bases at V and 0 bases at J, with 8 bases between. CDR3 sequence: CASIRTTNEKLFF. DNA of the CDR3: TGTGCCAGTATCAGAACAACTAATGAAAAACTGTTTTTT.

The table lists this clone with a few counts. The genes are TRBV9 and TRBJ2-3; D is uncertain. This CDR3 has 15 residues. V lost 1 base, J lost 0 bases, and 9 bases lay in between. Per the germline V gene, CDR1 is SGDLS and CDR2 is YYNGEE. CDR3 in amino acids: CASSVWSTSTDTQYF. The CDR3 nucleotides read TGTGCCAGCAGCGTATGGTCAACTAGCACAGATACGCAGTATTTT.

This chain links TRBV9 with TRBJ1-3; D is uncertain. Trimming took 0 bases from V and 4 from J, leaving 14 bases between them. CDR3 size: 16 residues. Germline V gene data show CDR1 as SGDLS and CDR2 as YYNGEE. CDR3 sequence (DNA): TGTGCCAGCAGCGTAGCTACGAGGTCCCCAGGAAACACCATATATTTT. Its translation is CASSVATRSPGNTIYF.

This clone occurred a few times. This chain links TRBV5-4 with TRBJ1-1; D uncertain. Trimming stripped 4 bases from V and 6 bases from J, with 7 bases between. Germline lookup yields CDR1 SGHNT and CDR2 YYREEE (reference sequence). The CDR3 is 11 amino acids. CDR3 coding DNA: TGTGCCAGCAGCGAGGGAGCTGAAGCTTTCTTT. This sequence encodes CASSEGAEAFF.

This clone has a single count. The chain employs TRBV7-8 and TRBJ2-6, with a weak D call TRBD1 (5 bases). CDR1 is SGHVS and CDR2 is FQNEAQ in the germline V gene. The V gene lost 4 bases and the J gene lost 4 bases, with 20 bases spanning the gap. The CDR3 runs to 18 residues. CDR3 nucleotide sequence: TGTGCCAGCAGCTACAAGGACACCCGCCTGGGGGGGGCCAACGTCCTGACTTTC. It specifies CASSYKDTRLGGANVLTF. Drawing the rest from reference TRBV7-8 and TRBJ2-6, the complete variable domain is GAGVSQSPRYKVAKRGQDVALRCDPISGHVSLFWYQQALGQGPEFLTYFQNEAQLDKSGLPSDRFFAERPEGSVSTLKIQRTQQEDSAVYLCASSYKDTRLGGANVLTFGAGSRLTVL.

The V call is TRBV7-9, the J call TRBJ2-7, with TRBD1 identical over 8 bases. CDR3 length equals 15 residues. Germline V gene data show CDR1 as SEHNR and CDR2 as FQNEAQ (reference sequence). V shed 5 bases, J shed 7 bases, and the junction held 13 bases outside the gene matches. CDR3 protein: CASSTGTGRVLEQYF. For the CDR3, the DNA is TGTGCCAGCAGCACAGGGACAGGCCGCGTCTTGGAGCAGTACTTC.

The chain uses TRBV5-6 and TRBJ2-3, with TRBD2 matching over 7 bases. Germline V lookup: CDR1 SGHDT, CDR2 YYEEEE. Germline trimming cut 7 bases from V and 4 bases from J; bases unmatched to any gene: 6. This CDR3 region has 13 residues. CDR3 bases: TGTGCCAGCTGCGGGGGAGGCGCAGATACGCAGTATTTT. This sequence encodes CASCGGGADTQYF.

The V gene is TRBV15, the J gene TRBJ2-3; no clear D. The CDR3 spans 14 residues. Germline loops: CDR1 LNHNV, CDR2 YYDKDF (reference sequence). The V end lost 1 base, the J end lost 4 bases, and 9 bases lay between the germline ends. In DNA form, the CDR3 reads TGTGCCACCAGCAGAGCAAATTTTGCAGATACGCAGTATTTT. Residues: CATSRANFADTQYF.

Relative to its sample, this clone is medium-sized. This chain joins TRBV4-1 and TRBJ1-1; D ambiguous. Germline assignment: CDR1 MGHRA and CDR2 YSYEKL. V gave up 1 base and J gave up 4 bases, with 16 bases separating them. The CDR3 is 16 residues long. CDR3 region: CASSQVWSEWSTEAFF. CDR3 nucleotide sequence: TGCGCCAGCAGCCAAGTGTGGAGCGAGTGGAGCACTGAAGCTTTCTTT.

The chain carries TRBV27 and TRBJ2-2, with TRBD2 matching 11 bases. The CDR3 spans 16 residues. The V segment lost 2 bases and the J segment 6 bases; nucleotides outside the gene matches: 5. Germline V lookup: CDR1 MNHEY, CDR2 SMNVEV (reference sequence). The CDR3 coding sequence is TGTGCCAGCAGTTTAACTAGCGGGAGTGGTCCCGGGGAGCTGTTTTTT. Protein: CASSLTSGSGPGELFF.

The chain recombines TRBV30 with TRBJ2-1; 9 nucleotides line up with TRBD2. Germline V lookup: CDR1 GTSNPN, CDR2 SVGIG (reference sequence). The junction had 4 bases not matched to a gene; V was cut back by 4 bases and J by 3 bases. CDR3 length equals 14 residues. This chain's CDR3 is CAWTTSGNYNEQFF. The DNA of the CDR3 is TGTGCCTGGACGACTAGCGGTAACTACAATGAGCAGTTCTTC.

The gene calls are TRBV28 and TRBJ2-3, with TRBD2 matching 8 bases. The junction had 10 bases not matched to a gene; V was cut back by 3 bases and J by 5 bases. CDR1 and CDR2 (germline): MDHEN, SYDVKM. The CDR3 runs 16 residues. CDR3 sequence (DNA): TGTGCCAGCAGTTTCCTTGAGGCGGGAGGTTTAGATACGCAGTATTTT. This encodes CASSFLEAGGLDTQYF.

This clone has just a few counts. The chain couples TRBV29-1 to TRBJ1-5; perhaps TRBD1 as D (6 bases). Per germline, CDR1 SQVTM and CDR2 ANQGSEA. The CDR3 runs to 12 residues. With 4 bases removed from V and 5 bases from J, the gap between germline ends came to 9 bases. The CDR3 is CSVAGADQPQHF. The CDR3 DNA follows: TGCAGCGTTGCAGGGGCCGATCAGCCCCAGCATTTT.

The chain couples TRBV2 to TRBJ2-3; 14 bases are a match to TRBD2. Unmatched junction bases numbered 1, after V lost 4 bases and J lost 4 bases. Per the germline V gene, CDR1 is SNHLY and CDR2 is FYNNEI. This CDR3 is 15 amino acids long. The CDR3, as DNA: TGTGCCAGCAGTGTGGGACTAGCGGGGGCAGATACGCAGTATTTT. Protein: CASSVGLAGADTQYF.

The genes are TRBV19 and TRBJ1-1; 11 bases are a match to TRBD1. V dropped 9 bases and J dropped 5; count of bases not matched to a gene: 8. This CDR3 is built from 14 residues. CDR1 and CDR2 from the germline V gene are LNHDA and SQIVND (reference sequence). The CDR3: CASLRTGGWTEAFF. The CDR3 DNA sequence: TGTGCCAGCCTTCGGACAGGGGGCTGGACTGAAGCTTTCTTT.

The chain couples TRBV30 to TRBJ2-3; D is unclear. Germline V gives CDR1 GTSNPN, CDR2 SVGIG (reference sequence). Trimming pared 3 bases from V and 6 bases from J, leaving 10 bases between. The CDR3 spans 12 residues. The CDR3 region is CAWSYLVDTQYF. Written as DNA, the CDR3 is TGTGCCTGGAGCTATCTGGTGGATACGCAGTATTTT.

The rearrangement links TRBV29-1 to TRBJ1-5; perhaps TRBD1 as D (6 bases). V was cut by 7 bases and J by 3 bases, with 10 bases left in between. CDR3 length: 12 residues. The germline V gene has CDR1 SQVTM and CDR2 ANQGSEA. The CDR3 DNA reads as TGCAGCGCAGGACAGCACAATCAGCCCCAGCATTTT. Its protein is CSAGQHNQPQHF. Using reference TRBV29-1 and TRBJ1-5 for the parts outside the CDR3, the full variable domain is SAVISQKPSRDICQRGTSLTIQCQVDSQVTMMFWYRQQPGQSLTLIATANQGSEATYESGFVIDKFPISRPNLTFSTLTVSNMSPEDSSIYLCSAGQHNQPQHFGDGTRLSIL.

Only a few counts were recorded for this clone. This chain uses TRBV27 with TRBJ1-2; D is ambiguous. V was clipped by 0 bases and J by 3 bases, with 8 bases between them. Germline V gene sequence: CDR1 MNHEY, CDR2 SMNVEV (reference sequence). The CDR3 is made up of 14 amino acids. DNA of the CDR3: TGTGCCAGCAGTTTATCGGGCAGATACTATGGCTACACCTTC. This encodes CASSLSGRYYGYTF.

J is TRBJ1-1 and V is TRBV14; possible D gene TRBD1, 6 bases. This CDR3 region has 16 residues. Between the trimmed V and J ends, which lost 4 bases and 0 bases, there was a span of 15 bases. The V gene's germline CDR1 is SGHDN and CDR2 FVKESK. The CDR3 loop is CASSPRAGTLNTEAFF. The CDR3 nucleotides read TGTGCCAGCAGCCCCAGGGCCGGGACACTGAACACTGAAGCTTTCTTT.